The source of this T cell receptor beta chain is a study of blood T cell repertoires in COVID-19. The assay was immunoSEQ multiplex PCR, and TCRdb's table has in-frame clones only and misses some. The sample comprises some 270,000 clones, roughly four fifths of which are singletons, and about 3.4% rests with the top ten. Individuals aged about 18 to 89 years were recruited from 24 US areas. Cohorts were based on clinical histories the participants reported. Germline CDR1 is SGHTA and CDR2 is FQGTGA. The CDR3 extends over 16 amino acids. The V and J ends lost 2 bases and 3 bases, in that order; junction bases with no gene match: 5.

This sequence joins TRBV7-3 and TRBJ2-1, with 9 bases matching TRBD2. Sequences were obtained from PBMCs or T cells enriched from blood (not recorded which). This receptor was taken from a man aged 50 or older who had recovered from COVID-19. CDR3 in amino acids: CASSLVASGIYNEQFF. CDR3 nucleotides: TGTGCCAGCAGCTTAGTGGCTAGCGGGATCTACAATGAGCAGTTCTTC.